This TCR beta chain stems from a study of Graves' ophthalmopathy and Graves' hyperthyroidism. Turning to the study itself: Peripheral blood was gathered at the point of initial diagnosis, before any treatment started.

Points from the study as a whole: The model's ophthalmopathy progression predictions had roughly 65% sensitivity and 72.22% specificity. Ophthalmopathy could be told apart from stable hyperthyroidism by a 13-signature model (around 85% sensitivity, approximately 81% specificity).

This clonotype was recorded many times. Its antigen is not identified. CDR1 and CDR2 from the germline V gene are SGHAT and FQNNGV. With 5 bases removed from V and 5 bases from J, the gap between germline ends came to 15 bases. The CDR3 runs to 14 residues. Ages of hyperthyroidism patients ran from 18 to 65, and their diagnoses were new, under 2 months' duration. Transcripts of RNA were the source for amplifying TCR beta CDR3 regions. An initial RT-PCR round employing HTBI primers preceded a second-round multiplex PCR. TCRdb reprocessed the multiplex PCR reads with MiXCR, giving one entry per CDR3 protein. The repertoire consists of roughly 380,000 distinct CDR3 sequences, with less than 20% occurring once and the leading ten covering roughly 7%.

What was sequenced was peripheral blood. This TCR was sampled from a woman aged 18-29 years with stable Graves' hyperthyroidism. The rearrangement links TRBV11-2 to TRBJ2-5, with D possibly being TRBD1 (5 bases). The CDR3 protein is CASSPQVAVETQYF. The CDR3 bases are TGTGCCAGCAGCCCACAGGTGGCGGTGGAGACCCAGTACTTC.